This passage covers 20 T cell receptor beta chains from one sample sequenced in a study of control samples from healthy donors and cancer patients. Assay used: immunoSEQ multiplex PCR; TCRdb lists only in-frame clones, some missing. The repertoire holds 35,000 to 50,000 clones, with about 90% as singletons. Sequencing input: PBMCs. The receptors were gathered from a woman aged 60-75 years with lung cancer.

The rearrangement joins TRBV5-5 to TRBJ1-2; 8 bases line up with TRBD1. The germline V gene encodes CDR1 SGHKS and CDR2 YYEKEE (reference sequence). The V and J ends lost 4 bases and 5 bases, in that order; junction bases with no gene match: 10. The CDR3 has 15 amino acids. For the CDR3, the DNA is TGTGCCAGCAGCGGACACTGGCGGACAGGGTATGGCTACACCTTC. Its protein is CASSGHWRTGYGYTF.

The chain recombines TRBV6-6 with TRBJ1-5; no clear D gene. V lost 0 bases and J 9 bases, leaving 6 bases between the germline ends. Germline V CDR1 and CDR2: MNHNY, SVGAGI (reference sequence). This CDR3 has 12 amino acids. CDR3 nucleotides: TGTGCCAGCAGTTACTCCGGCGGGCCCCAGCATTTT. Residues: CASSYSGGPQHF.

The chain carries TRBV9 and TRBJ2-1; D may be TRBD1 (6 bases). The V gene lost 5 bases and the J gene lost 2 bases, with 14 bases spanning the gap. This CDR3 is 15 amino acids long. Germline CDR1 reads SGDLS; CDR2 reads YYNGEE. CDR3 in DNA: TGTGCCAGCAGTCCTTATCAGGGGACCTACAATGAGCAGTTCTTC. Amino acids: CASSPYQGTYNEQFF.

The chain links TRBV7-3 to TRBJ1-2; no firm D call. The CDR3 is 13 amino acids. The germline gives CDR1 SGHTA, CDR2 FQGTGA. The V end lost 5 bases, the J end lost 2 bases, and 9 bases lay between the germline ends. DNA for the CDR3: TGTGCCAGCAGCGCAGGATTGAACTATGGCTACACCTTC. It yields the protein CASSAGLNYGYTF. Full variable domain (rest looked up from reference TRBV7-3 and TRBJ1-2): GAGVSQTPSNKVTEKGKYVELRCDPISGHTALYWYRQSLGQGPEFLIYFQGTGAADDSGLPNDRFFAVRPEGSVSTLKIQRTERGDSAVYLCASSAGLNYGYTFGSGTRLTVV.

This chain uses TRBV28 with TRBJ2-5; D gene ambiguous. The CDR3 consists of 14 residues. V gave up 6 bases and J gave up 0 bases, with 11 bases separating them. Germline values: CDR1 MDHEN, CDR2 SYDVKM. The CDR3, as DNA: TGTGCCAGCAGACCGGACGGATACCAAGAGACCCAGTACTTC. It translates to CASRPDGYQETQYF.

The chain links TRBV6-2 or TRBV6-3 to TRBJ2-5; D is tentatively TRBD1 or TRBD2 (5 bases each). Germline values: CDR1 MNHEY, CDR2 SVGEGT. This CDR3 spans 17 amino acids. Trimming stripped 0 bases from V and 3 bases from J, with 17 bases between. CDR3 bases: TGTGCCAGCAGTTACTCCCACAGAACGCGAGGGGAAGAGACCCAGTACTTC. This codes for CASSYSHRTRGEETQYF.

This clone was seen once. The V call is TRBV7-2, the J call TRBJ2-3; possibly TRBD2 for D (5 bases). Looked up from germline, CDR1 is SGHTA and CDR2 is FQGNSA. This CDR3 contains 13 residues. V was clipped by 2 bases and J by 5 bases, with 8 bases between them. The CDR3, as DNA: TGTGCCAGCAGCTTACCGGGAATAGATACGCAGTATTTT. This codes for CASSLPGIDTQYF.

The CDR3 reads CASSERTGTGGNTIYF. The DNA of the CDR3 is TGTGCCAGCAGCGAACGAACAGGGACGGGGGGAAACACCATATATTTT. The rearrangement joins TRBV9 to TRBJ1-3, with D possibly being TRBD1 (6 bases). The CDR3 runs 16 residues. Trimming took off 3 bases at V and 4 bases at J, with 17 bases between the two ends. Germline V gene lookup returns CDR1 SGDLS and CDR2 YYNGEE.

The chain couples TRBV15 to TRBJ2-7; 7 bases are a match to TRBD2. V trimming: 6 bases; J trimming: 4 bases; junction bases outside the gene matches: 9. This CDR3 comprises 14 residues. Germline CDR1 and CDR2: LNHNV and YYDKDF (reference sequence). CDR3 nucleotide sequence: TGTGCCACCAGTCAGAGCGGGATCCTATACGAGCAGTACTTC. As protein: CATSQSGILYEQYF.

V gene TRBV18 combines with J gene TRBJ1-5; D remains ambiguous. Germline V gene lookup returns CDR1 KGHSH and CDR2 LQKENI. V lost 3 bases and J lost 7, with 7 bases in between. The CDR3 has 12 amino acids. The chain's CDR3 is CASSPSEQPQHF. In nucleotides, the CDR3 is TGTGCCAGCTCACCTTCCGAGCAGCCCCAGCATTTT.

The chain has TRBV7-2 and TRBJ2-6; D gene uncertain. The CDR3 is 15 amino acids. Per germline, CDR1 SGHTA and CDR2 FQGNSA. V was cut by 0 bases and J by 2 bases, with 5 bases left in between. CDR3 sequence (DNA): TGTGCCAGCAGCTTAGCCCTAACTGGGGCCAACGTCCTGACTTTC. Translation: CASSLALTGANVLTF.

The chain combines TRBV7-9 with TRBJ1-1; D ambiguous. The CDR3 covers 13 residues. With 8 bases removed from V and 4 bases from J, the gap between germline ends came to 14 bases. The germline CDR1 and CDR2 sequences are SEHNR and FQNEAQ (reference sequence). CDR3 loop: CASAGEVGTEAFF. CDR3 bases: TGTGCCAGCGCCGGGGAGGTGGGCACTGAAGCTTTCTTT.

The chain links TRBV10-3 to TRBJ2-7; no firm D call. This CDR3 contains 11 residues. Between the trimmed V and J ends, which lost 6 bases and 2 bases, there was a span of 5 bases. Germline lookup yields CDR1 ENHRY and CDR2 SYGVKD. CDR3 in amino acids: CAIRGAYEQYF. For the CDR3, the DNA is TGTGCCATCAGAGGAGCCTACGAGCAGTACTTC.

In nucleotides, the CDR3 is TGCGCCAGCAGCCCCGGACCCCAAGAGACCCAGTACTTC. As protein: CASSPGPQETQYF. This chain uses TRBV5-1 with TRBJ2-5; D ambiguous. Germline V lookup: CDR1 SGHRS, CDR2 YFSETQ. V dropped 4 bases and J dropped 1 base, with 8 bases sitting between them. The CDR3 covers 13 residues.

The CDR3 nucleotides read TGTGCCAGCAGTCCCTACGCGGGGCACTTAGATACGCAGTATTTT. Translated: CASSPYAGHLDTQYF. This chain links TRBV28 with TRBJ2-3, with D perhaps TRBD2 (6 bases). CDR3 length equals 15 residues. V shed 5 bases and J shed 5 bases, with 17 bases lying between them. Germline V gene sequence: CDR1 MDHEN, CDR2 SYDVKM.

V is TRBV9 and J is TRBJ2-2, with TRBD2 matching over 7 bases. The CDR3 runs to 16 residues. The V and J ends lost 4 bases and 5 bases, in that order; junction bases with no gene match: 11. Germline V CDR1 and CDR2: SGDLS, YYNGEE. CDR3 DNA sequence: TGTGCCAGCAGCCCGACAATAGCGGGTCGGACCGGGGAGCTGTTTTTT. It codes for CASSPTIAGRTGELFF.

The chain is built from TRBV28 and TRBJ2-2, with D possibly being TRBD2 (5 bases). V lost 6 bases and J lost 5, with 13 bases in between. Germline CDR1 and CDR2: MDHEN and SYDVKM. There are 14 residues in the CDR3. As DNA, the CDR3 is TGTGCCAGCAGGGTGGCAAGCGGAACCGGGGAGCTGTTTTTT. This encodes CASRVASGTGELFF. The entire variable domain, with the rest obtained from reference TRBV28 and TRBJ2-2, is as follows: DVKVTQSSRYLVKRTGEKVFLECVQDMDHENMFWYRQDPGLGLRLIYFSYDVKMKEKGDIPEGYSVSREKKERFSLILESASTNQTSMYLCASRVASGTGELFFGEGSRLTVL.

This chain joins TRBV10-2 and TRBJ2-7, with TRBD1 matching over 7 bases. The CDR3 spans 13 residues. V shed 2 bases, J shed 6 bases, and the junction held 4 bases outside the gene matches. Per germline, CDR1 WSHSY and CDR2 SAAADI. The CDR3 DNA reads as TGCGCCAGCAGTGAGGACAGGGCGGGCGAGCAGTACTTC. Translated: CASSEDRAGEQYF.

Here the CDR3 DNA reads TGCGCCAGCAGTCAACCCGACGGATCCGACCTTTTTCCCTCCTACGAGCAGTACTTC. Protein product: CASSQPDGSDLFPSYEQYF. J is TRBJ2-7 and V is TRBV23-1; D uncertain. TRBV23-1 is labeled an ORF, and its function is uncertain. The CDR3 totals 19 residues. V lost 2 bases and J 0 bases, leaving 23 bases between the germline ends.

The chain is built from TRBV6-6 and TRBJ1-2, with a tentative D call TRBD1 (5 bases). CDR3 length: 16 amino acids. Trimming shortened V by 6 bases and J by 4 bases, and 21 bases separated the two germline ends. The germline gives CDR1 MNHNY, CDR2 SVGAGI (reference sequence). Here the CDR3 DNA reads TGTGCCAGCAGGCAAGGGACGGGCCTGCCTGGCTATGGCTACACCTTC. Translating it yields CASRQGTGLPGYGYTF.